This TCR beta chain originates from a study of OX40 agonist ivuxolimab in advanced cancers. Study-level background: Ivuxolimab, an antibody acting as an agonist of OX40 (CD134), was used to treat patients.

Germline V gene lookup returns CDR1 MNHEY and CDR2 SVGAGI. The V end lost 8 bases, the J end lost 2 bases, and 10 bases lay between the germline ends. CDR3 size: 12 residues. Using immunoSEQ multiplex PCR, the repertoire was profiled, and TCRdb retains in-frame clones only, with some absent. The sample has roughly 62,000 clones, about nine tenths seen once. Notes on the study in general: Researchers did not determine the expanded peripheral T cells' antigen specificity.

Note on this clone: Its antigen is currently unknown.

The sequences come from CD4+ or CD8+ T cells sorted from blood, collected in a trial of the OX40 agonist ivuxolimab. This sequence originates from an adult with an advanced solid tumor such as melanoma, head and neck, liver or kidney cancer. The chain carries TRBV6-5 and TRBJ2-7; no clear D. CDR3: CASGSEAYEQYF. In DNA, the CDR3 is TGTGCCAGCGGCTCGGAAGCCTACGAGCAGTACTTC.